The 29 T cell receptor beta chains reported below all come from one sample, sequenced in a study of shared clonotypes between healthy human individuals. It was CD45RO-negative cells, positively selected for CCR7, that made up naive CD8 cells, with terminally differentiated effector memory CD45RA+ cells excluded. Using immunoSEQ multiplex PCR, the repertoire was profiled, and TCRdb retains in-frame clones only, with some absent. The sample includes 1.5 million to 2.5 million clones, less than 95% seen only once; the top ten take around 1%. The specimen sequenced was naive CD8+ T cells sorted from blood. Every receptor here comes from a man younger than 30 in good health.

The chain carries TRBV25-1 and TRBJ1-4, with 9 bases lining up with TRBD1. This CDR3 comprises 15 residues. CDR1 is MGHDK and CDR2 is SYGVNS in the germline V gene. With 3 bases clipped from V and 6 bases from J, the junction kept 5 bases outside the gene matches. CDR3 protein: CASSERDRADEKLFF. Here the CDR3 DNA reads TGTGCCAGCAGTGAGAGGGACAGGGCTGATGAAAAACTGTTTTTT.

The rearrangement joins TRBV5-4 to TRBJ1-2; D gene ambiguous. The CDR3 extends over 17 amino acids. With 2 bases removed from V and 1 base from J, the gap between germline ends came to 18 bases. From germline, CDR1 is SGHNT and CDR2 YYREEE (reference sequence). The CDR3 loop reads CASSLEHSTTDNYGYTF. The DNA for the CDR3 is TGTGCCAGCAGCTTAGAACACTCTACAACTGATAACTATGGCTACACCTTC.

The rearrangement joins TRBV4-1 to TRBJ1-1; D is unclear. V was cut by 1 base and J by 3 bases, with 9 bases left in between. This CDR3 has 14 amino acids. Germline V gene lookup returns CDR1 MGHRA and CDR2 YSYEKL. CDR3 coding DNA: TGCGCCAGCAGCCAAGCCCCCGGGGACACTGAAGCTTTCTTT. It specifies CASSQAPGDTEAFF.

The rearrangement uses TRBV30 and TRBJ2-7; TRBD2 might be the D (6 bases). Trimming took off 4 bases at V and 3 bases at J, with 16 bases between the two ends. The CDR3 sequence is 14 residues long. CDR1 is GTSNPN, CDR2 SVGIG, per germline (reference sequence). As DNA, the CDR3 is TGTGCCTGGACTCCGGGACTGAATCGCTACGAGCAGTACTTC. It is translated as CAWTPGLNRYEQYF. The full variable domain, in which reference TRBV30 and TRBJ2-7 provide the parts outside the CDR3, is SQTIHQWPATLVQPVGSPLSLECTVEGTSNPNLYWYRQAAGRGLQLLFYSVGIGQISSEVPQNLSASRPQDRQFILSSKKLLLSDSGFYLCAWTPGLNRYEQYFGPGTRLTVT.

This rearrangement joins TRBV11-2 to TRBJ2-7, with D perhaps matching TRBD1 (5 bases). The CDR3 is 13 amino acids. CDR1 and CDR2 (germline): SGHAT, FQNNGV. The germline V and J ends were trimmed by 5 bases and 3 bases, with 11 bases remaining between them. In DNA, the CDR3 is TGTGCCAGCAGCGGCACAGGTATCTACGAGCAGTACTTC. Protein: CASSGTGIYEQYF.

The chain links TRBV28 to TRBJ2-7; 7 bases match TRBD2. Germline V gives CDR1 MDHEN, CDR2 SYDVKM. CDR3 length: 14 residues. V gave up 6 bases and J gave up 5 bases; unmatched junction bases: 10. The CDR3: CASSHTAGTNEQYF. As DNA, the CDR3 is TGTGCCAGCAGCCACACCGCCGGGACTAACGAGCAGTACTTC. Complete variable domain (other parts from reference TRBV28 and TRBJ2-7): DVKVTQSSRYLVKRTGEKVFLECVQDMDHENMFWYRQDPGLGLRLIYFSYDVKMKEKGDIPEGYSVSREKKERFSLILESASTNQTSMYLCASSHTAGTNEQYFGPGTRLTVT.

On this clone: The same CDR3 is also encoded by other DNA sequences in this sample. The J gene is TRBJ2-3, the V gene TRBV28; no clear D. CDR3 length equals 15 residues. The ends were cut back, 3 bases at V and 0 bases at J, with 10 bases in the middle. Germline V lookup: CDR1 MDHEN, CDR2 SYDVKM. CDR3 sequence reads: CASSFSRVSTDTQYF. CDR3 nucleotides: TGTGCCAGCAGTTTTAGCCGGGTTAGCACAGATACGCAGTATTTT.

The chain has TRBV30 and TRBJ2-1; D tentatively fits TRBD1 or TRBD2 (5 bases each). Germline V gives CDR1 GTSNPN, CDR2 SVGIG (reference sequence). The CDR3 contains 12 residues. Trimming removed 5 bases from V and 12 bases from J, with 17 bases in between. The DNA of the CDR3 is TGTGCCTGGGGGATGGGACGGTTTGGGCAGTTCTTC. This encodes CAWGMGRFGQFF. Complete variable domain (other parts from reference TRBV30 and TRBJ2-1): SQTIHQWPATLVQPVGSPLSLECTVEGTSNPNLYWYRQAAGRGLQLLFYSVGIGQISSEVPQNLSASRPQDRQFILSSKKLLLSDSGFYLCAWGMGRFGQFFGPGTRLTVL.

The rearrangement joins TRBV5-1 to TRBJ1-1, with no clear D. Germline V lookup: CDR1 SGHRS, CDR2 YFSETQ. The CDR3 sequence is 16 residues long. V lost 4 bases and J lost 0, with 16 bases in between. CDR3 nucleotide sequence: TGCGCCAGCAGCAATGGCATCAGCCTTATGAACACTGAAGCTTTCTTT. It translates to CASSNGISLMNTEAFF.

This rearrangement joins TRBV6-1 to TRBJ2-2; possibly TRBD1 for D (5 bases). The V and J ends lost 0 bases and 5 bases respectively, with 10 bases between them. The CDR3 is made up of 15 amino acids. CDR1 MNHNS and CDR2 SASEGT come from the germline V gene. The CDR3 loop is CASSEAHRITGELFF. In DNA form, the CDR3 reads TGTGCCAGCAGTGAAGCGCACAGGATTACCGGGGAGCTGTTTTTT.

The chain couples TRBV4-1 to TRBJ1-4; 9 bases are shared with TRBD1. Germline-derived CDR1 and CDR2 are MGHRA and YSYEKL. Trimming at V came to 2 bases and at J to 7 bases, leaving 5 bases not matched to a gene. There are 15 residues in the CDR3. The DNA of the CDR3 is TGCGCCAGCAGCCAAACAGGGGGCTCGGGTGAAAAACTGTTTTTT. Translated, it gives CASSQTGGSGEKLFF.

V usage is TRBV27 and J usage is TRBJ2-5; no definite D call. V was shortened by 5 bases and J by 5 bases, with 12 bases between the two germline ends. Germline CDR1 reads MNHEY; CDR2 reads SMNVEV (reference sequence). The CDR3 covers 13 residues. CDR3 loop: CASSPASWETQYF. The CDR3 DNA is TGTGCCAGCAGTCCAGCATCGTGGGAGACCCAGTACTTC.

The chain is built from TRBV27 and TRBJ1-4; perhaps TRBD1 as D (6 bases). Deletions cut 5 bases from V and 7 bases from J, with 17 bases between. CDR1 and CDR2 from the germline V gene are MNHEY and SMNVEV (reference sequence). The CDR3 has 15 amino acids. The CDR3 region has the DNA TGTGCCAGCAGTCCAATAAGGGGGGCGAGTGAAAAACTGTTTTTT. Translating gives CASSPIRGASEKLFF.

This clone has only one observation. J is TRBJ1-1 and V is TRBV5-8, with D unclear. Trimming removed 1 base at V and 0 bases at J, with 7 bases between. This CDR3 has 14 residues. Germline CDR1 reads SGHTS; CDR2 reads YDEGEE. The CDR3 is CASSLTELNTEAFF. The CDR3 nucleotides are TGTGCCAGCAGCTTGACAGAGCTGAACACTGAAGCTTTCTTT.

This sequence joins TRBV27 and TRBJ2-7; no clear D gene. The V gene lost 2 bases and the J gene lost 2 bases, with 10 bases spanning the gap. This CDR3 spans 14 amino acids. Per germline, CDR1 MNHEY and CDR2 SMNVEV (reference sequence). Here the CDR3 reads CASSLRAGAYEQYF. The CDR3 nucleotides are TGTGCCAGCAGTTTAAGGGCCGGCGCCTACGAGCAGTACTTC.

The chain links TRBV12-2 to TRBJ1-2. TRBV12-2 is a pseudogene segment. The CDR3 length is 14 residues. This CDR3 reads CASRPSGRTRGYTF. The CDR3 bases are TGTGCAAGTCGCCCCAGCGGCCGGACTCGGGGCTACACCTTC.

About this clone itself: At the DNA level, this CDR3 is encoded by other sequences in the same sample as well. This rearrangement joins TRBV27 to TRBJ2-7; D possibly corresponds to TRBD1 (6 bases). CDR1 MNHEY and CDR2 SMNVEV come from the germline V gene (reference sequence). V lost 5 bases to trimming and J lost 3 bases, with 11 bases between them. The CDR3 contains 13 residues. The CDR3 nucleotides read TGTGCCAGCAGTCTAGGACAGCTCTACGAGCAGTACTTC. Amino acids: CASSLGQLYEQYF.

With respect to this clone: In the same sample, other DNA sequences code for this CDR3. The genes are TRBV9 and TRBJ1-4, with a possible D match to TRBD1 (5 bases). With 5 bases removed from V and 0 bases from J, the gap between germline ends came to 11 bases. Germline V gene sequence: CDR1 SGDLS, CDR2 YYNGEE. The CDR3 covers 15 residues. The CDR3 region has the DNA TGTGCCAGCAGTCCCGGGGGATCAACTAATGAAAAACTGTTTTTT. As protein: CASSPGGSTNEKLFF.

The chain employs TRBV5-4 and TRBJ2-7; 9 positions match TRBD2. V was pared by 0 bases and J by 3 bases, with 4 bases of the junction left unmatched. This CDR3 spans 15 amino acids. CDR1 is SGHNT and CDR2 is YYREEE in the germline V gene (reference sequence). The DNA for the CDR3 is TGTGCCAGCAGCTTGGGGCTAGCGGGGATCTACGAGCAGTACTTC. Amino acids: CASSLGLAGIYEQYF. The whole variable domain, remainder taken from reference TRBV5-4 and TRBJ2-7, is ETGVTQSPTHLIKTRGQQVTLRCSSQSGHNTVSWYQQALGQGPQFIFQYYREEENGRGNFPPRFSGLQFPNYSSELNVNALELDDSALYLCASSLGLAGIYEQYFGPGTRLTVT.

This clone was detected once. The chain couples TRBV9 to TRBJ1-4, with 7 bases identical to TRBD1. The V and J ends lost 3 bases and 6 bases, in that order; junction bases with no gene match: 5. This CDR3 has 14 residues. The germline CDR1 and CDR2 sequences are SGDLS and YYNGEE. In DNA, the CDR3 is TGTGCCAGCAGCGCTCAAGGGGGCGATGAAAAACTGTTTTTT. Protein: CASSAQGGDEKLFF.

DNA for the CDR3: TGTGCCAGCAGCTTGTTTGGACTCCTCCCCTCCTACAATGAGCAGTTCTTC. It yields the protein CASSLFGLLPSYNEQFF. V usage is TRBV5-4 and J usage is TRBJ2-1; D is perhaps TRBD2 (5 bases). The CDR3 totals 17 residues. Germline CDR1 SGHNT, CDR2 YYREEE (reference sequence). V lost 1 base to trimming and J lost 0 bases, with 14 bases between them.

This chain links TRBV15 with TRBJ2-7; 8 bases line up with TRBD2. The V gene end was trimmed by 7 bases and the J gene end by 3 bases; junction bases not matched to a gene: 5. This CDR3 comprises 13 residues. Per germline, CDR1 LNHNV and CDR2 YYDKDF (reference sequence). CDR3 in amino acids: CATKAGTSYEQYF. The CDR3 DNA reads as TGTGCCACCAAGGCCGGGACTAGCTACGAGCAGTACTTC.

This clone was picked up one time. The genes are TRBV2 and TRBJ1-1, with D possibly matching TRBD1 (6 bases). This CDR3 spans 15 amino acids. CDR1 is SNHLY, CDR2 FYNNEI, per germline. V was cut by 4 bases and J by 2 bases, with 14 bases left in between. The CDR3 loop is CASSAEQGVNTEAFF. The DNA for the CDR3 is TGTGCCAGCAGTGCGGAACAGGGAGTTAACACTGAAGCTTTCTTT. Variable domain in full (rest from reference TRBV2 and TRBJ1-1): EPEVTQTPSHQVTQMGQEVILRCVPISNHLYFYWYRQILGQKVEFLVSFYNNEISEKSEIFDDQFSVERPDGSNFTLKIRSTKLEDSAMYFCASSAEQGVNTEAFFGQGTRLTVV.

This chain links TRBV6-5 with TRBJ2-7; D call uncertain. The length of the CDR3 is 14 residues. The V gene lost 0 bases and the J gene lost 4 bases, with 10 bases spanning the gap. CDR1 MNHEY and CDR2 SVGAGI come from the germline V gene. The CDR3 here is CASSYSDMDYEQYF. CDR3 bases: TGTGCCAGCAGTTACTCGGATATGGATTACGAGCAGTACTTC.

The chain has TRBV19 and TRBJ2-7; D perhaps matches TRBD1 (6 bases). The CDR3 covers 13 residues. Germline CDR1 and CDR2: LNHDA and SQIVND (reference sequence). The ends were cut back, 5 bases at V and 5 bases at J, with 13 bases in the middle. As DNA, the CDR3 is TGTGCCAGTAGTTGGACAGCAGGCGACGAGCAGTACTTC. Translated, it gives CASSWTAGDEQYF.

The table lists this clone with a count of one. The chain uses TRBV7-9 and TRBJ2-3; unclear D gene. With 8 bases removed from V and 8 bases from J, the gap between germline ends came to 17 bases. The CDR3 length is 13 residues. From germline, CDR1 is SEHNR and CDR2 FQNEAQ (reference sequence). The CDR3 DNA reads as TGTGCCAGCTCCCATGACGGAGAAGTTACGCAGTATTTT. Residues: CASSHDGEVTQYF.

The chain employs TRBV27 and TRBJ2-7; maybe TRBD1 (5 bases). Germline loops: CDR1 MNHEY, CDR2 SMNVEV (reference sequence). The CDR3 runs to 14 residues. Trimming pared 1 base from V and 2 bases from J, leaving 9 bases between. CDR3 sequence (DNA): TGTGCCAGCAGTTTATATGGGGCACCCTACGAGCAGTACTTC. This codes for CASSLYGAPYEQYF.

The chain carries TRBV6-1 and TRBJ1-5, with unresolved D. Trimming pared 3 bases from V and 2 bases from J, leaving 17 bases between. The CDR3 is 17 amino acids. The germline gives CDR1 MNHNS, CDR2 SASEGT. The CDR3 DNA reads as TGTGCCAGCAGTGATTTGACCGTAGCAGTTGGCAATCAGCCCCAGCATTTT. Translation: CASSDLTVAVGNQPQHF.

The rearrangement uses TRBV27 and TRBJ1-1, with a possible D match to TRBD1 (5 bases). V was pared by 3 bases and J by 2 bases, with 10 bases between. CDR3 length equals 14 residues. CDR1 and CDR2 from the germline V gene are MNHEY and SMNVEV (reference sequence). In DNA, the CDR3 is TGTGCCAGCAGTTTTACGGGGGTCAACACTGAAGCTTTCTTT. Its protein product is CASSFTGVNTEAFF.